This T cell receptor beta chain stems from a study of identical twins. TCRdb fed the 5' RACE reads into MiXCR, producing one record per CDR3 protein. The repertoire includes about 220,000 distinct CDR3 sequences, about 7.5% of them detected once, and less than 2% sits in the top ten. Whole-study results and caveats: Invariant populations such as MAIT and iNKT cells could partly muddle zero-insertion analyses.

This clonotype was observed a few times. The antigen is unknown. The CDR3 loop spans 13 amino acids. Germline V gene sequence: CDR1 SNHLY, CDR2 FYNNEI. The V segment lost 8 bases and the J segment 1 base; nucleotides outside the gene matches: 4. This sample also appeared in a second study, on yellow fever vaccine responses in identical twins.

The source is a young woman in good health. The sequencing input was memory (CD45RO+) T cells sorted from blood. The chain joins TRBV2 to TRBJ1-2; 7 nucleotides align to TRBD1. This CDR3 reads CASGGDSNYGYTF. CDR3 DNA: TGTGCCAGCGGGGGGGACAGTAACTATGGCTACACCTTC.